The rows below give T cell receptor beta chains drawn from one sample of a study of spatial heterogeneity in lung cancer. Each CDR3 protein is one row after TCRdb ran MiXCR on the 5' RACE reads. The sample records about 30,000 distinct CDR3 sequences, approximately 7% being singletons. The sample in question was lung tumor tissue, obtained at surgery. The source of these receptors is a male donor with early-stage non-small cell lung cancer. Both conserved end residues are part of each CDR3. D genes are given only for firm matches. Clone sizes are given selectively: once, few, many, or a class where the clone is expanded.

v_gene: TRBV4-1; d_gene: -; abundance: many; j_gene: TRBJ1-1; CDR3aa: CASSQEGENTEAFF; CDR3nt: TGCGCCAGCAGCCAAGAAGGCGAAAACACTGAAGCTTTCTTT
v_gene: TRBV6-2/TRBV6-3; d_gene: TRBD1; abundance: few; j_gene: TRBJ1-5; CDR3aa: CASSKGQGILRNQPQHF; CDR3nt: TGTGCCAGCAGTAAAGGACAGGGGATCCTACGCAATCAGCCCCAGCATTTT
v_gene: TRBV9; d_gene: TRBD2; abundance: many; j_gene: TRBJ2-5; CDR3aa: CASSLTSGGPQETQYF; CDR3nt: TGTGCCAGCAGCCTAACTAGCGGGGGGCCCCAAGAGACCCAGTACTTC
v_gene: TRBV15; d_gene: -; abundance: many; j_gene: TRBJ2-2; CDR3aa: CATSRDRVTGELFF; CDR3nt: TGTGCCACCAGCAGAGATCGGGTCACCGGGGAGCTGTTTTTT
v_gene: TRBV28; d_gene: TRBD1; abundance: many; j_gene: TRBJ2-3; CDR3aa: CASSPPGTGSTDTQYF; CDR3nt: TGTGCCAGCAGTCCCCCCGGGACAGGGAGCACAGATACGCAGTATTTT
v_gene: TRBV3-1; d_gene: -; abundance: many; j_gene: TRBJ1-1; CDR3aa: CASSRRGMNTEAFF; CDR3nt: TGTGCCAGCAGCCGCAGGGGAATGAACACTGAAGCTTTCTTT
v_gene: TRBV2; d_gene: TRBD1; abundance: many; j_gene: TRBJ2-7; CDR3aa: CASSQDRGSYEQYF; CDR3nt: TGTGCCAGCAGTCAGGACAGGGGGTCCTACGAGCAGTACTTC
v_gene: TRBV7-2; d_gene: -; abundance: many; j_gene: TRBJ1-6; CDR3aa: CASSSLLSPLHF; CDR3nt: TGTGCCAGCAGCTCCCTCCTCTCACCCCTCCACTTT
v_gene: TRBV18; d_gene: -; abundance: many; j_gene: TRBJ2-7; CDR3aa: CASSPVKSWGEQYF; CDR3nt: TGTGCCAGCTCACCAGTCAAAAGCTGGGGCGAGCAGTACTTC
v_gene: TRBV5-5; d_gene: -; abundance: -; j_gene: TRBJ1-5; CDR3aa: CASSLDAAGASQPQHF; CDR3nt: TGTGCCAGCAGCTTGGATGCGGCGGGGGCGTCTCAGCCCCAGCATTTT
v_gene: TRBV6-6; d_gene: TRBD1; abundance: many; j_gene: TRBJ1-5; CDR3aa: CASRRQGSQPQHF; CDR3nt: TGTGCCAGCAGAAGACAGGGTAGTCAGCCCCAGCATTTT
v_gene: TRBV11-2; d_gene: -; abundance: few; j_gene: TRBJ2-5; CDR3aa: CASSPDGLQETQYF; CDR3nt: TGTGCCAGCAGCCCCGACGGACTCCAAGAGACCCAGTACTTC
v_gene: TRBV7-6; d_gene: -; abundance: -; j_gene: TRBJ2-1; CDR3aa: CASSERGNEQFF; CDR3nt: TGTGCCAGCAGCGAAAGGGGCAATGAGCAGTTCTTC
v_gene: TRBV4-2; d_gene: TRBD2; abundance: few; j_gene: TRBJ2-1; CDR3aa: CASSQDPAGGPEGIFDEQFF; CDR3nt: TGTGCCAGCAGCCAAGACCCAGCGGGGGGGCCTGAGGGTATATTCGATGAGCAGTTCTTC
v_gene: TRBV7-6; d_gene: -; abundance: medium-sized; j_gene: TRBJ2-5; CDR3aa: CASSFTWQETQYF; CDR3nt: TGTGCCAGCAGCTTTACTTGGCAAGAGACCCAGTACTTC
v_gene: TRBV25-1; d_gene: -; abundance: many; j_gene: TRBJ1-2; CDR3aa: CASSEYTGEFKDGYTF; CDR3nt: TGTGCCAGCAGTGAATATACGGGAGAATTTAAGGATGGCTACACCTTC
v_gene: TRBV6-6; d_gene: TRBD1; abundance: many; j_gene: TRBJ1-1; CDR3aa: CASNPFPGGSEAFF; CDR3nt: TGTGCCAGCAATCCATTTCCAGGGGGATCTGAAGCTTTCTTT
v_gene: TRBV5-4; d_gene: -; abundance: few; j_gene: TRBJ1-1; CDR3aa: CASSLGAGGRTEAFF; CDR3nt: TGTGCCAGCAGCTTGGGGGCGGGAGGGAGGACTGAAGCTTTCTTT
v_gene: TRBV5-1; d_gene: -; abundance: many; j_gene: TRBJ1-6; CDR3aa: CASSLYSGHRNSPLHF; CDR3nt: TGCGCCAGCAGCTTGTATAGTGGACATAGGAATTCACCCCTCCACTTT
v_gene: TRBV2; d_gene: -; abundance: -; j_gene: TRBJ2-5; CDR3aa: CASRGTHSAGSQYF; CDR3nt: TGTGCCAGCAGGGGTACCCACAGTGCCGGGTCCCAGTACTTC
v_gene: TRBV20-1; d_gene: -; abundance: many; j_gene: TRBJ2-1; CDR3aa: CSARKRDEQFF; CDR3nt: TGCAGTGCTAGAAAGAGAGATGAGCAGTTCTTC
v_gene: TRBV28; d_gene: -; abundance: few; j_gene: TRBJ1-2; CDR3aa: CASSSPSFKTGPSSGYTF; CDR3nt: TGTGCCAGCAGCTCCCCCTCATTCAAGACAGGCCCGTCCAGTGGCTACACCTTC
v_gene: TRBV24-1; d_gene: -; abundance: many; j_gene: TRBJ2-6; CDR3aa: CATSLGGANVLTF; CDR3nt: TGTGCCACCAGCCTAGGTGGGGCCAACGTCCTGACTTTC
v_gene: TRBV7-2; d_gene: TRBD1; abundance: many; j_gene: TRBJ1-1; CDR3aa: CASSLTGGGIRAFF; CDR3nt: TGTGCCAGCAGCTTGACAGGGGGAGGGATAAGGGCTTTCTTT
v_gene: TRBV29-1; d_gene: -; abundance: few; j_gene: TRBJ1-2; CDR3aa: CSVEDRVYGYTF; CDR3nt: TGCAGCGTTGAAGATCGAGTCTATGGCTACACCTTC
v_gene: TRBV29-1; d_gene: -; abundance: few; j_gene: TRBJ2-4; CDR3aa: CSVVRATGNIQYF; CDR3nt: TGCAGCGTTGTGAGGGCCACAGGAAACATTCAGTACTTC
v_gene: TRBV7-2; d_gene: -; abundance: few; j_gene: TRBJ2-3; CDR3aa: CASSLGRRGFTDTQYF; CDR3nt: TGTGCCAGCAGCTTAGGAAGAAGGGGTTTCACAGATACGCAGTATTTT
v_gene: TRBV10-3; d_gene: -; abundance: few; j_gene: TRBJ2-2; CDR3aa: CAISVDGSPNTGELFF; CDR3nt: TGTGCCATCAGTGTCGATGGTAGCCCGAACACCGGGGAGCTGTTTTTT
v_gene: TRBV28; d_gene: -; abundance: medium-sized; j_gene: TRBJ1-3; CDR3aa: CASSLDRRYSGNTIYF; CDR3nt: TGTGCCAGCAGTTTAGATCGACGGTACTCTGGAAACACCATATATTTT
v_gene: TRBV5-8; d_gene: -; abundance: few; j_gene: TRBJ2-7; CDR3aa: CASSPVTAQQYF; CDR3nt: TGTGCCAGCAGCCCCGTGACAGCCCAGCAGTACTTC
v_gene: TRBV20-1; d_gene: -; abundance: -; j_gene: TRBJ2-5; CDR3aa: CSARGQSQETQYF; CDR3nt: TGCAGTGCTAGAGGGCAGTCCCAAGAGACCCAGTACTTC
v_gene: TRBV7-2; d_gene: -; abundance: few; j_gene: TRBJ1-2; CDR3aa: CASSSHESDYGYTF; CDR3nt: TGTGCCAGCAGCTCCCATGAGTCTGACTATGGCTACACCTTC
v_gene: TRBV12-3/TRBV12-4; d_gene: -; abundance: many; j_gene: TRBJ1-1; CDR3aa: CASRSALGKAFF; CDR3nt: TGTGCCAGCCGCTCGGCACTGGGGAAAGCTTTCTTT
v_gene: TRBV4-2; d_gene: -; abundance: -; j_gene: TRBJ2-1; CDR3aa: CASSSPGGGGPNEQFF; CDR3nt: TGTGCCAGCAGCTCCCCTGGAGGCGGGGGCCCTAATGAGCAGTTCTTC
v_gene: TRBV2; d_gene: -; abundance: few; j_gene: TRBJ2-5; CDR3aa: CASRTQQETQYF; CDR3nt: TGTGCCAGTAGGACACAGCAAGAGACCCAGTACTTC
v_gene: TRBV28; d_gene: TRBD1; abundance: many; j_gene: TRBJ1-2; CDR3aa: CASSQPRTGGHGYTF; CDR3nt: TGTGCCAGCAGTCAACCTCGGACAGGGGGCCATGGCTACACCTTC
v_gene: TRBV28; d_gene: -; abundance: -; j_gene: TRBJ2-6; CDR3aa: CASSSPPSGANVLTF; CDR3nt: TGTGCCAGCAGTTCCCCCCCTTCTGGGGCCAACGTCCTGACTTTC
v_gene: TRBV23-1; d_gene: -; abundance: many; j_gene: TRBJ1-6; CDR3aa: CASKAPLHF; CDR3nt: TGCGCCAGCAAGGCACCCCTCCACTTT
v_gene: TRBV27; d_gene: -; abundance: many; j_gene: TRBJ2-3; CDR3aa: CASAPGPPFSDTQYF; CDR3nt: TGTGCCAGCGCCCCAGGCCCCCCGTTCAGCGATACGCAGTATTTT
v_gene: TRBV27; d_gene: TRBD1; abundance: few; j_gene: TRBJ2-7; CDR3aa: CASSLRTGGNEQYF; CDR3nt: TGTGCCAGCAGTCTCCGGACAGGGGGAAACGAGCAGTACTTC
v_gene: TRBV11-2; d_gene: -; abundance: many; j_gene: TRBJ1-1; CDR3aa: CASSFRDTEAFF; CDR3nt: TGTGCCAGCAGCTTCCGTGACACTGAAGCTTTCTTT
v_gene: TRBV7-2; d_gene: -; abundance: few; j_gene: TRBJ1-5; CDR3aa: CASSLKGGNQPQHF; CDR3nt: TGTGCCAGCAGCTTAAAGGGGGGCAATCAGCCCCAGCATTTT
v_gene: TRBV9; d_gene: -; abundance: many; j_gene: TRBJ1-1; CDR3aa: CASSFQVGTEAFF; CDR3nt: TGTGCCAGCAGCTTCCAAGTCGGCACTGAAGCTTTCTTT
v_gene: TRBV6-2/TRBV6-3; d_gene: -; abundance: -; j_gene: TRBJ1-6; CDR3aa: CASSPSKGYNSPLHF; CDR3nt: TGTGCCAGCAGCCCTTCCAAGGGCTATAATTCACCCCTCCACTTT
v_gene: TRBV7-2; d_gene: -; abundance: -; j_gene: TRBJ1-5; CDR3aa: CASSLAGRNSNQPQHF; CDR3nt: TGTGCCAGCAGCTTAGCGGGGCGGAATAGCAATCAGCCCCAGCATTTT
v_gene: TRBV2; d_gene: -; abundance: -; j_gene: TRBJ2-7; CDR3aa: CASSRFQGIDEQYF; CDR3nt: TGTGCCAGCAGTCGGTTTCAGGGTATCGACGAGCAGTACTTC
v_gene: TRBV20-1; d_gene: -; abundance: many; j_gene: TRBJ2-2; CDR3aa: CSARRGPNTGELFF; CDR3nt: TGCAGTGCTCGTCGGGGGCCTAACACCGGGGAGCTGTTTTTT
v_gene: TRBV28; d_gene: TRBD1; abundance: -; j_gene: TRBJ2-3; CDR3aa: CVSSLRQGSTDTQYF; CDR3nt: TGTGTCAGCAGTTTAAGACAGGGTAGCACAGATACGCAGTATTTT
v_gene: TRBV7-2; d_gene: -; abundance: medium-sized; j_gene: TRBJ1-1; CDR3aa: CASSLSGVPNTEAFF; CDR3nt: TGTGCCAGCAGCCTCAGTGGAGTGCCGAACACTGAAGCTTTCTTT
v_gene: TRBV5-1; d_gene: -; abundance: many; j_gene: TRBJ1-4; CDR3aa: CASATGNGEKLFF; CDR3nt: TGCGCCAGCGCCACAGGGAACGGTGAAAAACTGTTTTTT
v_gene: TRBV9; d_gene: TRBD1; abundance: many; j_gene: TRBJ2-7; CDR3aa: CASTGTGDNEQYF; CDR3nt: TGTGCCAGCACGGGGACAGGGGATAACGAGCAGTACTTC
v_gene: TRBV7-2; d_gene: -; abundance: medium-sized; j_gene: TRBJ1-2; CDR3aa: CASSLGFLDGGYTF; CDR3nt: TGTGCCAGCAGCTTAGGGTTCCTGGACGGTGGCTACACCTTC
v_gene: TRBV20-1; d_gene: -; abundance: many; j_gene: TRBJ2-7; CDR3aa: CSASYAEQYF; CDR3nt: TGCAGTGCTAGCTATGCCGAGCAGTACTTC
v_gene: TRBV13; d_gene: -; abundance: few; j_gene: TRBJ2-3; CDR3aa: CASSFDGGQNTQYF; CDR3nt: TGTGCCAGCAGCTTCGACGGTGGCCAAAATACGCAGTATTTT